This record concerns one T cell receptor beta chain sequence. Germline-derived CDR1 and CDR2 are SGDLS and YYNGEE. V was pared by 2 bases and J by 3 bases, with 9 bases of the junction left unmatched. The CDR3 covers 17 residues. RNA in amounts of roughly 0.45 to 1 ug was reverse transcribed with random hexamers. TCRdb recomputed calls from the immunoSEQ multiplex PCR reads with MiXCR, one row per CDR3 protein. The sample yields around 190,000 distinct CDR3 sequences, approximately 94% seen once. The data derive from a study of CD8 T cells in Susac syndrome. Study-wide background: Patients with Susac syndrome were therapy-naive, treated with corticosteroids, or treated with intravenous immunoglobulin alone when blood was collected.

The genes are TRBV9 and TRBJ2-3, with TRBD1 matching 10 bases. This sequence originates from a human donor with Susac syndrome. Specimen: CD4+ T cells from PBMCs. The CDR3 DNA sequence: TGTGCCAGCAGCGTGGGACAGGGGATCCGCGGAACAGATACGCAGTATTTT. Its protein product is CASSVGQGIRGTDTQYF.